Listed below are T cell receptor beta chains from one sample, sequenced in a study of T cell responses to AZD1222 COVID-19 vaccine. The assay was immunoSEQ multiplex PCR, and TCRdb's table has in-frame clones only and misses some. The sample contains about 51,000 clones, around 90% of which appear only once. The sequenced sample was peripheral blood, obtained 28 days after the second AZD1222 dose. The source is an adult who received the AZD1222 COVID-19 vaccine. CDR3s include the opening cysteine and the closing phenylalanine or tryptophan. A D gene is named only where the DNA matches it firmly. Rows give clone size only sometimes, using once, few, many, or a class for an expanded clone.

cdr3_nt: TGTGCCAGCTCAAAGCGGCCTCTCGCATCTAATGAAAAACTGTTTTTT; cdr3_aa: CASSKRPLASNEKLFF; clone_size: NA; cdr3_length: 16; d_call: NA; j_call: TRBJ1-4; v_call: TRBV18
cdr3_nt: TGTGCCAGCAGCCGGACAGGGGTAAGGGACACTGAAGCTTTCTTT; cdr3_aa: CASSRTGVRDTEAFF; clone_size: NA; cdr3_length: 15; d_call: TRBD1; j_call: TRBJ1-1; v_call: TRBV7-9
cdr3_nt: TGTGCCAGCAGGTTCAGGGCCGGGGAGCAGTACTTC; cdr3_aa: CASRFRAGEQYF; clone_size: NA; cdr3_length: 12; d_call: NA; j_call: TRBJ2-7; v_call: TRBV6-5
cdr3_nt: TGCGCCAGCAGCCACTCCAAGGGAGGTCAGCCCCAGCATTTT; cdr3_aa: CASSHSKGGQPQHF; clone_size: NA; cdr3_length: 14; d_call: NA; j_call: TRBJ1-5; v_call: TRBV4-3
cdr3_nt: TGTGCCAGCAGCTTGTTGGTGTCTCCCGTCTACACCTTC; cdr3_aa: CASSLLVSPVYTF; clone_size: NA; cdr3_length: 13; d_call: NA; j_call: TRBJ1-2; v_call: TRBV7-2
cdr3_nt: TGTGCCAGCAGTTTATTCTCAGCGGGGGGCGGCTACGAGCAGTACTTC; cdr3_aa: CASSLFSAGGGYEQYF; clone_size: NA; cdr3_length: 16; d_call: TRBD2; j_call: TRBJ2-7; v_call: TRBV28
cdr3_nt: TGTGCCAGCAGCTCCGGCTCCGGGACAGGGAAGGCCGGGGAGCTGTTTTTT; cdr3_aa: CASSSGSGTGKAGELFF; clone_size: NA; cdr3_length: 17; d_call: TRBD1; j_call: TRBJ2-2; v_call: TRBV5-4
cdr3_nt: TGTGCCAGCAGCGCCCCTAGCGGACCCAGCACAGATACGCAGTATTTT; cdr3_aa: CASSAPSGPSTDTQYF; clone_size: NA; cdr3_length: 16; d_call: TRBD2; j_call: TRBJ2-3; v_call: TRBV9
cdr3_nt: TGTGCCAGCTCACCAGGGATTCCCCCACCCCATGGCTACACCTTC; cdr3_aa: CASSPGIPPPHGYTF; clone_size: few; cdr3_length: 15; d_call: NA; j_call: TRBJ1-2; v_call: TRBV18
cdr3_nt: TGCGCCAGCAGCCGAACCGGGCCGTATGGCTACACCTTC; cdr3_aa: CASSRTGPYGYTF; clone_size: NA; cdr3_length: 13; d_call: NA; j_call: TRBJ1-2; v_call: TRBV4-3
cdr3_nt: TGTGCCAGCAGACCCGAAGGGAGCGGGAAGGATGAGCAGTTCTTC; cdr3_aa: CASRPEGSGKDEQFF; clone_size: NA; cdr3_length: 15; d_call: TRBD2; j_call: TRBJ2-1; v_call: TRBV28
cdr3_nt: TGTGCCAGCAGTTTGGGTTCTAGCGGGGAGCTGTTTTTT; cdr3_aa: CASSLGSSGELFF; clone_size: NA; cdr3_length: 13; d_call: NA; j_call: TRBJ2-2; v_call: TRBV12-3/TRBV12-4
cdr3_nt: TGTGCCAGCTCACGACCACAGGGGATCGGCACTGAAGCTTTCTTT; cdr3_aa: CASSRPQGIGTEAFF; clone_size: NA; cdr3_length: 15; d_call: TRBD1; j_call: TRBJ1-1; v_call: TRBV18
cdr3_nt: TGTGCCAGCAGCCTAGCCAGGGACTCTGGGGCCAACGTCCTGACTTTC; cdr3_aa: CASSLARDSGANVLTF; clone_size: NA; cdr3_length: 16; d_call: NA; j_call: TRBJ2-6; v_call: TRBV2
cdr3_nt: TGTGCCAGCAACCGGGGACTAGCGGGAATAGAGACCCAGTACTTC; cdr3_aa: CASNRGLAGIETQYF; clone_size: NA; cdr3_length: 15; d_call: TRBD2; j_call: TRBJ2-5; v_call: TRBV7-2
cdr3_nt: TGTGCCAGCAGCTTAGGGACAGGGGCCTACGAGCAGTACTTC; cdr3_aa: CASSLGTGAYEQYF; clone_size: once; cdr3_length: 14; d_call: TRBD1; j_call: TRBJ2-7; v_call: TRBV11-3
cdr3_nt: TGTGCCAGCAGCTTCAAAGTCAACAATGAGCAGTTCTTC; cdr3_aa: CASSFKVNNEQFF; clone_size: NA; cdr3_length: 13; d_call: NA; j_call: TRBJ2-1; v_call: TRBV11-2
cdr3_nt: TGTGCCAGCAGCTTAGTATTTGGCGGGAGGAGCTCCTACGAGCAGTACTTC; cdr3_aa: CASSLVFGGRSSYEQYF; clone_size: few; cdr3_length: 17; d_call: TRBD2; j_call: TRBJ2-7; v_call: TRBV11-2
cdr3_nt: TGCAGCCCCGGACAGGGGAATGGCTACACCTTC; cdr3_aa: CSPGQGNGYTF; clone_size: NA; cdr3_length: 11; d_call: TRBD1; j_call: TRBJ1-2; v_call: TRBV20-1
cdr3_nt: TGTGCCATTGGGACAGGGTGGGACACCGGGGAGCTGTTTTTT; cdr3_aa: CAIGTGWDTGELFF; clone_size: NA; cdr3_length: 14; d_call: TRBD1; j_call: TRBJ2-2; v_call: TRBV10-3
cdr3_nt: TGCGCCAGCAGCTTGGACCGTCGGGTTAGCGAAATTGAGCAGTTCTTC; cdr3_aa: CASSLDRRVSEIEQFF; clone_size: NA; cdr3_length: 16; d_call: NA; j_call: TRBJ2-1; v_call: TRBV5-1
cdr3_nt: TGTGCCAGCTCACCCCCGGGGGACACTGAAGCTTTCTTT; cdr3_aa: CASSPPGDTEAFF; clone_size: NA; cdr3_length: 13; d_call: NA; j_call: TRBJ1-1; v_call: TRBV18
cdr3_nt: TGTGCTAGTGGTGGGACAGAGCCTGGAAACACCATATATTTT; cdr3_aa: CASGGTEPGNTIYF; clone_size: NA; cdr3_length: 14; d_call: TRBD1; j_call: TRBJ1-3; v_call: TRBV12-5
cdr3_nt: TGCAGCGTCAGAGCCGCGAACACCGGGGAGCTGTTTTTT; cdr3_aa: CSVRAANTGELFF; clone_size: once; cdr3_length: 13; d_call: NA; j_call: TRBJ2-2; v_call: TRBV29-1
cdr3_nt: TGTGCCAGCTCACCGGTCCCGGGACTATATAACAATGAGCAGTTCTTC; cdr3_aa: CASSPVPGLYNNEQFF; clone_size: once; cdr3_length: 16; d_call: TRBD2; j_call: TRBJ2-1; v_call: TRBV18
cdr3_nt: TGTGCCAGCAGCTTAGCGGAGACCCAGTACTTC; cdr3_aa: CASSLAETQYF; clone_size: NA; cdr3_length: 11; d_call: NA; j_call: TRBJ2-5; v_call: TRBV7-2
cdr3_nt: TGCGCCAGCAGCAACCGGGACACCAACACTGAAGCTTTCTTT; cdr3_aa: CASSNRDTNTEAFF; clone_size: NA; cdr3_length: 14; d_call: NA; j_call: TRBJ1-1; v_call: TRBV5-1
cdr3_nt: TGTGCCAGCAGTCCATGGGACAGGGATGAAAAACTGTTTTTT; cdr3_aa: CASSPWDRDEKLFF; clone_size: NA; cdr3_length: 14; d_call: TRBD1; j_call: TRBJ1-4; v_call: TRBV6-5
cdr3_nt: TGTGCCATCAGTGAGTCGATTTTACAGTTATCTAGCACAGATACGCAGTATTTT; cdr3_aa: CAISESILQLSSTDTQYF; clone_size: few; cdr3_length: 18; d_call: NA; j_call: TRBJ2-3; v_call: TRBV10-3
cdr3_nt: TGTGCCAGCAGCTTTGGCCGGGACACCTACGAGCAGTACTTC; cdr3_aa: CASSFGRDTYEQYF; clone_size: NA; cdr3_length: 14; d_call: NA; j_call: TRBJ2-7; v_call: TRBV7-9
cdr3_nt: TGTGCCATCAGTAGCGGTGGGGGGACCGGGGAGCTGTTTTTT; cdr3_aa: CAISSGGGTGELFF; clone_size: NA; cdr3_length: 14; d_call: NA; j_call: TRBJ2-2; v_call: TRBV10-3
cdr3_nt: TGTGCCAGCAGTTTATGGGGCCGATCCTCCTACAATGAGCAGTTCTTC; cdr3_aa: CASSLWGRSSYNEQFF; clone_size: NA; cdr3_length: 16; d_call: NA; j_call: TRBJ2-1; v_call: TRBV28
cdr3_nt: TGTGCCAGCAGGCCACGTCCATACTCTGGAAACACCATATATTTT; cdr3_aa: CASRPRPYSGNTIYF; clone_size: NA; cdr3_length: 15; d_call: NA; j_call: TRBJ1-3; v_call: TRBV6-5
cdr3_nt: TGTGCCAGCAGTTACCGGCCGGACAGGGGGACTGAAGCTTTCTTT; cdr3_aa: CASSYRPDRGTEAFF; clone_size: NA; cdr3_length: 15; d_call: TRBD1; j_call: TRBJ1-1; v_call: TRBV6-2/TRBV6-3
cdr3_nt: TGTGCCAGCAGCTTAGGACGGTCTACTCAGCCCCAGCATTTT; cdr3_aa: CASSLGRSTQPQHF; clone_size: NA; cdr3_length: 14; d_call: NA; j_call: TRBJ1-5; v_call: TRBV7-2
cdr3_nt: TGTGCCAGCAGCTTAGCAGGGAGGTATGGCTACACCTTC; cdr3_aa: CASSLAGRYGYTF; clone_size: NA; cdr3_length: 13; d_call: NA; j_call: TRBJ1-2; v_call: TRBV7-2
cdr3_nt: TGTGCCAGTAGTAGTACCCCGGTGGGCAATCAGCCCCAGCATTTT; cdr3_aa: CASSSTPVGNQPQHF; clone_size: NA; cdr3_length: 15; d_call: NA; j_call: TRBJ1-5; v_call: TRBV19
cdr3_nt: TGTGCCAGCAGTGAATTTGGGACAGGGTTTCGCACAGATACGCAGTATTTT; cdr3_aa: CASSEFGTGFRTDTQYF; clone_size: few; cdr3_length: 17; d_call: TRBD1; j_call: TRBJ2-3; v_call: TRBV2
cdr3_nt: TGTGCCAGCTCACCACCAGGCAGCCCCGAGCAGTACTTC; cdr3_aa: CASSPPGSPEQYF; clone_size: NA; cdr3_length: 13; d_call: NA; j_call: TRBJ2-7; v_call: TRBV18
cdr3_nt: TGTGCCAGCTTATTAGCGGGGCCGAACACCGGGGAGCTGTTTTTT; cdr3_aa: CASLLAGPNTGELFF; clone_size: once; cdr3_length: 15; d_call: TRBD2; j_call: TRBJ2-2; v_call: TRBV2
cdr3_nt: TGTGCCAGCTCCCCGGACCGGGGAGTTTACGAGCAGTACTTC; cdr3_aa: CASSPDRGVYEQYF; clone_size: NA; cdr3_length: 14; d_call: NA; j_call: TRBJ2-7; v_call: TRBV18
cdr3_nt: TGCGCCAGCACTCCAGGGGACGCCTACGAGCAGTACTTC; cdr3_aa: CASTPGDAYEQYF; clone_size: NA; cdr3_length: 13; d_call: NA; j_call: TRBJ2-7; v_call: TRBV10-2
cdr3_nt: TGTGCCAGCAGTTTTAGGGGGCCCACAGATACGCAGTATTTT; cdr3_aa: CASSFRGPTDTQYF; clone_size: NA; cdr3_length: 14; d_call: TRBD1; j_call: TRBJ2-3; v_call: TRBV27
cdr3_nt: TGTGCCAGCAGCTTATTTAACGACTATGGCTACACCTTC; cdr3_aa: CASSLFNDYGYTF; clone_size: NA; cdr3_length: 13; d_call: NA; j_call: TRBJ1-2; v_call: TRBV7-2
cdr3_nt: TGTGCCAGCAGTTTACTCTCTGAAGGGTCCAAAAACATTCAGTACTTC; cdr3_aa: CASSLLSEGSKNIQYF; clone_size: NA; cdr3_length: 16; d_call: NA; j_call: TRBJ2-4; v_call: TRBV28
cdr3_nt: TGTGCCAGCAGCGGGGACACAAGAAACTACGAGCAGTACTTC; cdr3_aa: CASSGDTRNYEQYF; clone_size: NA; cdr3_length: 14; d_call: NA; j_call: TRBJ2-7; v_call: TRBV5-6
cdr3_nt: TGCGCCAGCAGCTTGGCGGGACTAGTATACAATGAGCAGTTCTTC; cdr3_aa: CASSLAGLVYNEQFF; clone_size: NA; cdr3_length: 15; d_call: TRBD2; j_call: TRBJ2-1; v_call: TRBV5-1
cdr3_nt: TGTGCCAGCAGTTTAGATAATTTATTTGCGGGAGGGAACTCCTACGAGCAGTACTTC; cdr3_aa: CASSLDNLFAGGNSYEQYF; clone_size: NA; cdr3_length: 19; d_call: TRBD2; j_call: TRBJ2-7; v_call: TRBV28
cdr3_nt: TGTGCCAGCAGTTTAAATGGTGGGACAGGGGATCAGCCCCAGCATTTT; cdr3_aa: CASSLNGGTGDQPQHF; clone_size: NA; cdr3_length: 16; d_call: TRBD1; j_call: TRBJ1-5; v_call: TRBV27
cdr3_nt: TGCGCCAGCAGCCGAACCCGGGACAGGGGAAGCAATCAGCCCCAGCATTTT; cdr3_aa: CASSRTRDRGSNQPQHF; clone_size: NA; cdr3_length: 17; d_call: TRBD1; j_call: TRBJ1-5; v_call: TRBV4-1